The rows below give T cell receptor beta chains drawn from one sample of a study of graft-versus-host responses after intestinal transplantation. Clones were sequenced by immunoSEQ multiplex PCR, and TCRdb holds only the in-frame ones, with some missing. The sample shows approximately 77,000 clones, 70% to 90% of them seen only once. No antigen has been assigned to these receptors. Sequenced material: unstimulated CD4+ T cells sorted from spleen or lymph node cells, taken before intestinal transplant. All receptors come from a human donor who received an intestinal transplant. The CDR3 runs from the conserved cysteine through the conserved F or W.

>TRBV5-6|TRBJ2-3
CASSVRLAGGPGTDTQYF
>TRBV30|TRBJ2-2
CAWSVRGPGELFF
>TRBV18|TRBJ2-7
CASSPQGGSRSYEQYF
>TRBV7-9|TRBJ2-2
CASSRERGELFF
>TRBV5-1|TRBJ2-3
CASSLGQGGDTQYF
>TRBV7-9|TRBJ2-7
CASSLGQGGGYYEQYF
>TRBV5-1|TRBJ2-2
CASSPYAFANTGELFF
>TRBV6-1|TRBJ1-2
CASRTRGRGYTF
>TRBV30|TRBJ2-2
CAWRGGPGELFF
>TRBV7-2|TRBJ2-7
CASSLTSGQGYEQYF
>TRBV7-9|TRBJ1-2
CAIHTDRGGVYGYTF
>TRBV28|TRBJ2-5
CASRQGAETQYF
>TRBV5-6|TRBJ2-7
CASSLDPHTYEQYF
>TRBV19|TRBJ2-7
CASSIGGTGIHEQYF
>TRBV6-1|TRBJ1-5
CASRGAIGNQPQHF
>TRBV28|TRBJ2-4
CASSPIAGGPRNIQYF
>TRBV5-1|TRBJ2-3
CASSAQRGSTDTQYF
>TRBV27|TRBJ1-4
CASSLFQGQGEKLFF
>TRBV18|TRBJ1-1
CASSPNPTPMNTEAFF
>TRBV5-1|TRBJ1-5
CASSLEGLSNQPQHF
>TRBV2|TRBJ1-4
CASTAGRRTNEKLFF
>TRBV2|TRBJ1-5
CASSERDRSQPQHF
>TRBV10-2|TRBJ2-1
CASNIGEGALFF
>TRBV5-1|TRBJ2-1
CASSLTRDNEQFF
>TRBV7-2|TRBJ2-4
CASSPWGLAGDIQYF
>TRBV6-1|TRBJ2-5
CASSDPWTQKRETQYF
>TRBV29-1|TRBJ1-2
CSVAGTGDGYTF
>TRBV5-1|TRBJ2-1
CASSPVRADEQFF
>TRBV7-2|TRBJ2-3
CASSLAGRSDTQYF
>TRBV2|TRBJ1-1
CASSERTGNTEAFF
>TRBV29-1|TRBJ2-1
CSVEPSAGPNEQFF